The entry below gives a single T cell receptor beta chain sequence along with its context. Different DNA sequences within this sample yield the same CDR3. cDNA reverse transcribed from extracted RNA served as the sequencing template. The protocol was immunoSEQ multiplex PCR, while the TCRdb copy is restricted to in-frame clones and leaves out a portion. The sample records hundreds of thousands of clones, 45% to 70% being singletons. This sample was included in a study of CD8+ T cells in alopecia areata. Specified treatment: oral pan-JAK inhibitor, 5-10 mg twice daily. The sequence derives from a human donor with alopecia areata. Specimen: CD4+ T cells sorted from blood, collected at roughly week 53, from a patient treated with tofacitinib.

CDR3 region: CASSSYNEQFF. Written as DNA, the CDR3 is TGTGCCAGTAGTAGTTACAATGAGCAGTTCTTC. V gene TRBV19 combines with J gene TRBJ2-1, with no clear D. Trimming cost V 4 bases and J 4 bases, with 2 bases left between them. Germline V gene lookup returns CDR1 LNHDA and CDR2 SQIVND (reference sequence). The CDR3 totals 11 residues.